The 14 T cell receptor beta chains below were found in one sample sequenced in a study of Tregs in tolerant kidney transplant recipients. The nonmyeloablative bone marrow transplants came from related graft donors, with transient mixed chimerism. Clones were sequenced by immunoSEQ multiplex PCR, and TCRdb holds only the in-frame ones, with some missing. The sample includes 40,000 to 50,000 clones, roughly nine tenths seen only once; the top ten take 15% to 18%. The sample here was CD8+ T cells from blood (PBMCs), taken 12 months after the transplant. These receptor sequences come from a human patient who received a combined kidney and bone marrow transplant. Part of the T cells may come from the graft donor.

This chain links TRBV13 with TRBJ2-7; 8 bases align to TRBD1. V lost 0 bases, J lost 10 bases, and 5 bases stayed unmatched. This CDR3 is 13 amino acids long. Germline-derived CDR1 and CDR2 are PRHDT and FYEKMQ (reference sequence). As DNA, the CDR3 is TGTGCCAGCAGCTTAGGATACGGGACAGGCCAGTACTTC. It yields the protein CASSLGYGTGQYF.

The chain couples TRBV6-5 to TRBJ2-7; 7 nucleotides line up with TRBD2. V lost 4 bases and J lost 2; bases outside the gene matches: 5. CDR3 length: 14 amino acids. Germline V gene lookup returns CDR1 MNHEY and CDR2 SVGAGI. The CDR3 nucleotides are TGTGCCAGCAGTTCCGAGACTAGCCCCTACGAGCAGTACTTC. The encoded protein is CASSSETSPYEQYF.

The V call is TRBV4-1, the J call TRBJ2-7; 11 bases agree with TRBD2. The germline gives CDR1 MGHRA, CDR2 YSYEKL. The CDR3 spans 16 residues. J gave up 0 bases and V 3 bases, and 4 bases lay outside the gene matches. The CDR3 DNA sequence: TGCGCCAGCAGCCACGATACTAGCGGGAGCTCCTACGAGCAGTACTTC. Its translation is CASSHDTSGSSYEQYF.

The chain combines TRBV19 with TRBJ2-3; perhaps TRBD2 as D (5 bases). Germline CDR1 and CDR2: LNHDA and SQIVND (reference sequence). The germline V and J ends were trimmed by 2 bases and 3 bases, with 12 bases remaining between them. The CDR3 contains 15 residues. Here the CDR3 reads CASSIIGSGTDTQYF. The CDR3 DNA sequence: TGTGCCAGTAGTATAATAGGGTCGGGAACAGATACGCAGTATTTT. Variable domain in full (rest from reference TRBV19 and TRBJ2-3): DGGITQSPKYLFRKEGQNVTLSCEQNLNHDAMYWYRQDPGQGLRLIYYSQIVNDFQKGDIAEGYSVSREKKESFPLTVTSAQKNPTAFYLCASSIIGSGTDTQYFGPGTRLTVL.

This chain uses TRBV5-1 with TRBJ2-5; D is possibly TRBD2 (6 bases). CDR1 is SGHRS, CDR2 YFSETQ, per germline. Between the trimmed V and J ends, which lost 4 bases and 1 base, there was a span of 14 bases. The CDR3 spans 15 residues. CDR3 nucleotide sequence: TGCGCCAGCAGCGGGGACTCGGGGCCCCAAGAGACCCAGTACTTC. Translated, it gives CASSGDSGPQETQYF.

V is TRBV13 and J is TRBJ2-5; the D gene is possibly TRBD1 (6 bases). CDR3 length: 15 residues. The germline V gene has CDR1 PRHDT and CDR2 FYEKMQ (reference sequence). V lost 0 bases to trimming and J lost 4 bases, with 12 bases between them. Written as DNA, the CDR3 is TGTGCCAGCAGCTTAGGTCAGGGGTCCCCAGAGACCCAGTACTTC. It yields the protein CASSLGQGSPETQYF.

J is TRBJ1-5 and V is TRBV2, with TRBD1 identical over 8 bases. Germline-derived CDR1 and CDR2 are SNHLY and FYNNEI. CDR3 length: 13 amino acids. V gave up 7 bases and J gave up 4 bases; unmatched junction bases: 3. CDR3 in DNA: TGTGCCAGCAAAGGACAGGGAAATCAGCCCCAGCATTTT. Translation: CASKGQGNQPQHF.

The genes are TRBV7-7 and TRBJ2-3; maybe TRBD1 (6 bases). Germline CDR1 SSHAT, CDR2 FNYEAQ (reference sequence). CDR3 length: 15 amino acids. The V end was cut by 1 base, the J end by 0 bases, with 8 bases between. The CDR3 DNA sequence: TGTGCCAGCAGCTTAGGGACAGCTAGCACAGATACGCAGTATTTT. This encodes CASSLGTASTDTQYF.

This chain connects TRBV6-5 to TRBJ2-2; the D gene is possibly TRBD2 (6 bases). Germline CDR1 reads MNHEY; CDR2 reads SVGAGI. This CDR3 region has 14 residues. The V gene lost 9 bases and the J gene lost 6 bases, with 17 bases spanning the gap. The CDR3 DNA follows: TGTGCCAGTACCGGGAGCCAATGGGCCGGGGAGCTGTTTTTT. Translated, it gives CASTGSQWAGELFF.

The CDR3 nucleotides are TGCGCCAGCAGCCAGGGAACGGACAGGGTCAACGAGCAGTACTTC. It is translated as CASSQGTDRVNEQYF. The chain has TRBV4-3 and TRBJ2-7, with 8 positions matching TRBD1. The J segment lost 5 bases and the V segment lost 3 bases, leaving 9 bases of the junction unmatched. The CDR3 is 15 amino acids. From germline, CDR1 is LGHNA and CDR2 YSLEER.

The genes are TRBV25-1 and TRBJ2-2, with 8 bases lining up with TRBD1. Trimming cost V 1 base and J 7 bases; bases outside gene matches: 8. CDR3 length equals 16 residues. Germline loops: CDR1 MGHDK, CDR2 SYGVNS. The CDR3 protein is CASSEWEQGAVGELFF. The CDR3 coding sequence is TGTGCCAGCAGTGAATGGGAGCAGGGGGCAGTCGGGGAGCTGTTTTTT.

In DNA, the CDR3 is TGCAGCATTGTCCCGCCCCTAGGGACAGGGGCGAATGGCTACACCTTC. This sequence encodes CSIVPPLGTGANGYTF. This chain connects TRBV29-1 to TRBJ1-2, with TRBD1 matching over 10 bases. CDR1 is SQVTM, CDR2 ANQGSEA, per germline. The CDR3 runs 16 residues. Germline trimming cut 8 bases from V and 6 bases from J; bases unmatched to any gene: 18.

The chain links TRBV5-4 to TRBJ1-2; 9 nucleotides line up with TRBD1. CDR3 length: 14 residues. The J segment lost 8 bases and the V segment lost 3 bases, leaving 8 bases of the junction unmatched. In germline, CDR1 is SGHNT, CDR2 YYREEE (reference sequence). Here the CDR3 reads CASSYGQGIRGYTF. As DNA, the CDR3 is TGTGCCAGCAGCTATGGACAGGGGATTAGGGGCTACACCTTC.

This clone has only one observation. The chain employs TRBV15 and TRBJ2-7, with 9 bases fitting TRBD2. Germline lookup yields CDR1 LNHNV and CDR2 YYDKDF (reference sequence). This CDR3 has 15 amino acids. V dropped 0 bases and J dropped 1; count of bases not matched to a gene: 1. As DNA, the CDR3 is TGTGCCACCAGCAGAGAGCGGGAGGGTTCCTACGAGCAGTACTTC. Protein: CATSREREGSYEQYF.